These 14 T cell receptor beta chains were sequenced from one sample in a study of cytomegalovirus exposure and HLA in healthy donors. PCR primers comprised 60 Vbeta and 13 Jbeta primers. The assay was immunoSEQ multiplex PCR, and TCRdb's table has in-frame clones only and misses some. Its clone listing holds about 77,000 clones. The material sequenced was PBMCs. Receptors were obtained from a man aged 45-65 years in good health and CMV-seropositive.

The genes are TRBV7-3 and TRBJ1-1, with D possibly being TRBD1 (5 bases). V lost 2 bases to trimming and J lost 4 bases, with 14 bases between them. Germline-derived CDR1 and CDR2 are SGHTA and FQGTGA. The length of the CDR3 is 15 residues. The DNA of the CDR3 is TGTGCCAGCAGCTTAGGGGTAAGCGGGACCACTGAAGCTTTCTTT. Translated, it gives CASSLGVSGTTEAFF.

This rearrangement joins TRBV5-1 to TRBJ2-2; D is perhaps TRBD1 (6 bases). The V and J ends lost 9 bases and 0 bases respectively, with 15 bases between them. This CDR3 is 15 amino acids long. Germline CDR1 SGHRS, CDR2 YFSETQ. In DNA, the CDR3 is TGCGCCACCGGAGCAGGGGCCGCGAACACCGGGGAGCTGTTTTTT. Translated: CATGAGAANTGELFF.

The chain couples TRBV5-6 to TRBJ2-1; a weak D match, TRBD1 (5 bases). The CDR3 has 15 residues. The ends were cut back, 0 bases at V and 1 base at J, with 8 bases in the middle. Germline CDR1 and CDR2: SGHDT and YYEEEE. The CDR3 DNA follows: TGTGCCAGCAGCTTGGAAACAGGTTCCTACAATGAGCAGTTCTTC. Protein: CASSLETGSYNEQFF.

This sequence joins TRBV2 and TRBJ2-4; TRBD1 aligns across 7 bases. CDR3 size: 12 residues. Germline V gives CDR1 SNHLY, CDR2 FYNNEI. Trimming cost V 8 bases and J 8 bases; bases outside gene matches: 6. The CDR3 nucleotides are TGTGCCAGCCAGGAACAGGGGTACATTCAGTACTTC. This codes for CASQEQGYIQYF.

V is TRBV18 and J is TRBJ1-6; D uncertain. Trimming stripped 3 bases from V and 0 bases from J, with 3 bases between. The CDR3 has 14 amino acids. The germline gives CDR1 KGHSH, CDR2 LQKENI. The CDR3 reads CASSPSSYNSPLHF. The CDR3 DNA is TGTGCCAGCTCACCGAGCTCCTATAATTCACCCCTCCACTTT.

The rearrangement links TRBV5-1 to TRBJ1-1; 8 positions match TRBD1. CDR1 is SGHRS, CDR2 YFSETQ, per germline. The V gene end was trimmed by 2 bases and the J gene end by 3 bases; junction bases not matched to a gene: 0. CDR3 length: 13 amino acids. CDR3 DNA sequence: TGCGCCAGCAGCTTACAGGGGGACACTGAAGCTTTCTTT. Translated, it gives CASSLQGDTEAFF.

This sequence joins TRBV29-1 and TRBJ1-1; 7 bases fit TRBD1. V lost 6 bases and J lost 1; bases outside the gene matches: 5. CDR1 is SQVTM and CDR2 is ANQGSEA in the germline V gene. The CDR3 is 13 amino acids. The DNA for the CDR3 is TGCAGCGTGGTGGGACAGACGAACACTGAAGCTTTCTTT. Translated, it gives CSVVGQTNTEAFF.

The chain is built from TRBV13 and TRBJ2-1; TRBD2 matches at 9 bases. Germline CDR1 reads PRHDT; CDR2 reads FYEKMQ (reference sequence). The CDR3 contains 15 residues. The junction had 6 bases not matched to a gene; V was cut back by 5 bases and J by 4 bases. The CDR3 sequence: CASSGGLAGYNEQFF. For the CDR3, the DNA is TGTGCCAGCAGCGGGGGGCTAGCGGGGTACAATGAGCAGTTCTTC.

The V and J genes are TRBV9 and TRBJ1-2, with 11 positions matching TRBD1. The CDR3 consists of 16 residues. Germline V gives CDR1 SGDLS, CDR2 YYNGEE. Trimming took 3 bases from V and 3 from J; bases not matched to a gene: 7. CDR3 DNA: TGTGCCAGCAGCGGACCGGGACAGGGGGTTGACTATGGCTACACCTTC. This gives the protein CASSGPGQGVDYGYTF.

The CDR3 spells CASSLNGGTEETQYF. CDR3 in DNA: TGCGCCAGCAGCTTAAACGGGGGGACCGAAGAGACCCAGTACTTC. The chain uses TRBV5-1 and TRBJ2-5; 7 bases are shared with TRBD2. V trimming: 2 bases; J trimming: 3 bases; junction bases outside the gene matches: 7. Germline V gives CDR1 SGHRS, CDR2 YFSETQ. This CDR3 has 15 residues.

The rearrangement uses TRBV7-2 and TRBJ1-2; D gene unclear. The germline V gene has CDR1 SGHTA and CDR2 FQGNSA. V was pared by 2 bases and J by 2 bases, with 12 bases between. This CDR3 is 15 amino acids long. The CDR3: CASSLSGMANYGYTF. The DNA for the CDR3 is TGTGCCAGCAGCTTAAGCGGGATGGCCAACTATGGCTACACCTTC. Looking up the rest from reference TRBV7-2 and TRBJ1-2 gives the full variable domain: GAGVSQSPSNKVTEKGKDVELRCDPISGHTALYWYRQSLGQGLEFLIYFQGNSAPDKSGLPSDRFSAERTGGSVSTLTIQRTQQEDSAVYLCASSLSGMANYGYTFGSGTRLTVV.

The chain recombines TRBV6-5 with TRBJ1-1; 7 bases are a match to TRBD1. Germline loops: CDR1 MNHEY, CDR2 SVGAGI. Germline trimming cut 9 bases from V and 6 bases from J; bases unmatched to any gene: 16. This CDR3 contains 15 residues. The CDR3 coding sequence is TGTGCCAGTAACATCCTCAGGGGGGTGAAAGCTGAAGCTTTCTTT. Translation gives CASNILRGVKAEAFF.

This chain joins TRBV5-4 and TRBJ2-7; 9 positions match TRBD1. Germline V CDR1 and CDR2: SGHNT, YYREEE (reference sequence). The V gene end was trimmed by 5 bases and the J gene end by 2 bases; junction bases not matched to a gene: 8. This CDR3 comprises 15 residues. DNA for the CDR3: TGTGCCAGCAGTCCGGGACAGGGAAAGCCCTACGAGCAGTACTTC. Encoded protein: CASSPGQGKPYEQYF.

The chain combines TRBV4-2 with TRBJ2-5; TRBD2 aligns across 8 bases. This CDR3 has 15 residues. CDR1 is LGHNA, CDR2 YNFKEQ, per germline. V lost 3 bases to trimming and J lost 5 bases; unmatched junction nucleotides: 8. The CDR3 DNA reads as TGTGCCAGCAGCCAGAAGCGGGGGACGGGTGAGACCCAGTACTTC. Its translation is CASSQKRGTGETQYF.